Listed here is a single TCR beta chain. Antigen specificity is unknown. The data were obtained in a study of T cell responses to AZD1222 COVID-19 vaccine. General study points: Spike-specific TCR breadth and depth were elevated following two AZD1222 doses. Repertoires were collected only later (after the peak T cell response had occurred). Baseline seropositivity occurred in only 5 or 6 AZD1222 recipients.

TCRdb keeps only in-frame clones here, not all; method: immunoSEQ multiplex PCR. The sample contains fewer than 85,000 clones, about 88% of which appear only once. The sequence came from an adult who received the MenACWY meningococcal vaccine as a control. The source was peripheral blood, collected 28 days after the second dose of the MenACWY control vaccine.

CDR3 nucleotide sequence: TGTGCCAGCAGTTACCCCGGAGGCCAGGACAACGAGCAGTACTTC. This sequence encodes CASSYPGGQDNEQYF. V gene TRBV6-2 or TRBV6-3 combines with J gene TRBJ2-7; D may correspond to TRBD1 or TRBD2 (5 bases each). The CDR3 is 15 amino acids. Germline-derived CDR1 and CDR2 are MNHEY and SVGEGT. V lost 2 bases and J 5 bases, leaving 16 bases between the germline ends.